This T cell receptor (beta chain) was retrieved from a study of OX40 agonist ivuxolimab in advanced cancers. Turning to the study itself: A history of anti-PD-1, anti-PD-L1 or anti-CTLA-4 therapy was acceptable, and 30% to 45% had some. Study findings and constraints: Near-lowest levels of clonal expansion characterized partial responders at 0.1-3.0 mg/kg.

With regard to this clone: Its antigen is as yet unknown.

Assay used: immunoSEQ multiplex PCR; TCRdb lists only in-frame clones, some missing. This sample yields about 75,000 clones, of which more than 75% are seen a single time; roughly 0.37% belongs to the top ten. This material consisted of CD4+ or CD8+ T cells sorted from blood, taken in a trial of the OX40 agonist ivuxolimab. The source is an adult with an advanced solid tumor such as melanoma, head and neck, liver or kidney cancer.

In DNA, the CDR3 is TGTGCCAGCAACTTTGGCGACACCAGCTCTGGAAACACCATATATTTT. Protein: CASNFGDTSSGNTIYF. This chain connects TRBV7-9 to TRBJ1-3; D is uncertain. V was shortened by 7 bases and J by 0 bases, with 16 bases between the two germline ends. In germline, CDR1 is SEHNR, CDR2 FQNEAQ (reference sequence). This CDR3 has 16 amino acids.